The 6 T cell receptor beta chains below all came from one sample that was sequenced in a study of T cell responses to AZD1222 COVID-19 vaccine (dated by TCRdb to about 2021). This specimen's time point label, interpreted: baseline before first vaccination. The library was produced with the immunoSEQ multiplex PCR assay. TCRdb took this table from immuneACCESS and kept in-frame rearrangements with V and J called. Such tables lack part of the clones; where checked against another copy, unresolved V genes explain under half of the gap, and the rest is unexplained. Within this sample are 100,000 to 150,000 clones, with around 87% of them counted one time only. The ten largest clones capture 8% to 13% of the sample. Sequenced here: peripheral blood, sampled on day 0 of AZD1222 vaccination. The receptors derive from an adult in good health.

The gene calls are TRBV19 and TRBJ1-5; D remains ambiguous. The CDR3 is 11 residues long. Germline CDR1 is LNHDA and CDR2 is SQIVND (reference sequence). Trimming pared 0 bases from V and 11 bases from J, leaving 5 bases between. The CDR3 loop reads CASSIDKAQHF. CDR3 bases: TGTGCCAGTAGTATAGACAAGGCCCAGCATTTT.

This clone was counted only a few times. The CDR3 sequence: CASSPPLGRGGLGQETQYF. The CDR3, as DNA: TGTGCCAGTAGCCCCCCATTAGGTCGGGGGGGCCTAGGGCAAGAGACCCAGTACTTC. The chain uses TRBV19 and TRBJ2-5; 8 bases agree with TRBD2. The CDR3 runs 19 residues. Per germline, CDR1 LNHDA and CDR2 SQIVND (reference sequence). J lost 2 bases, V lost 6 bases, and 20 bases had no gene match.

The chain has TRBV9 and TRBJ1-5; D remains ambiguous. V shed 2 bases and J shed 4 bases, with 7 bases lying between them. The CDR3 runs to 13 residues. Germline lookup yields CDR1 SGDLS and CDR2 YYNGEE. The CDR3 reads CASSVTGNQPQHF. CDR3 coding DNA: TGTGCCAGCAGCGTTACCGGGAATCAGCCCCAGCATTTT.

Here the CDR3 DNA reads TGTGCCAGCAGCCATCACGGGACGGCGACTAACTATGGCTACACCTTC. It is translated as CASSHHGTATNYGYTF. The rearrangement joins TRBV11-2 to TRBJ1-2, with D tentatively TRBD1 (5 bases). The germline gives CDR1 SGHAT, CDR2 FQNNGV. This CDR3 has 16 residues. The V end lost 5 bases, the J end lost 0 bases, and 16 bases lay between the germline ends. The variable domain in full, completed from reference TRBV11-2 and TRBJ1-2, reads EAGVAQSPRYKIIEKRQSVAFWCNPISGHATLYWYQQILGQGPKLLIQFQNNGVVDDSQLPKDRFSAERLKGVDSTLKIQPAKLEDSAVYLCASSHHGTATNYGYTFGSGTRLTVV.

The chain joins TRBV4-2 to TRBJ1-1, with D possibly being TRBD1 (6 bases). Germline lookup yields CDR1 LGHNA and CDR2 YNFKEQ. The CDR3 runs to 14 residues. V lost 4 bases, J lost 5 bases, and 14 bases lay in between. CDR3 residues: CASSLRQDRTEAFF. As DNA, the CDR3 is TGTGCCAGCAGCCTACGACAGGATAGGACTGAAGCTTTCTTT.

The gene calls are TRBV7-8 and TRBJ1-2; perhaps TRBD1 as D (5 bases). The germline V gene has CDR1 SGHVS and CDR2 FQNEAQ. The V gene lost 3 bases and the J gene lost 4 bases, with 6 bases spanning the gap. CDR3 size: 12 residues. In nucleotides, the CDR3 is TGTGCCAGCAGCTTTCAGGGCTATGGCTACACCTTC. It is translated as CASSFQGYGYTF.